A selection of T cell receptor beta chains follows, all from one sample in a study of T-cell reconstitution after alpha-beta-depleted transplantation in children. TCRdb itself ran the PCR reads through MiXCR, one entry per CDR3 protein. The data show roughly 400,000 distinct CDR3 sequences, about 45% seen once. Sequenced material: PBMCs, taken before TCRalphabeta/CD19-depleted stem cell transplant. All receptors derive from a girl under 10 years old with aplastic anemia, due to receive a stem cell transplant. Each CDR3 is given with its conserved first and last residue. The order of the fields is J gene, clone size, D gene, V gene, CDR3 protein, CDR3 DNA. D genes are given only for firm matches. Rows may omit the clone size; those that give it use once, few, many or a size class.

J: TRBJ2-1
size: .
D: .
V: TRBV5-5
CDR3: CASSHGSVPYNEQFF
DNA: TGTGCCAGCAGCCACGGATCTGTCCCCTACAATGAGCAGTTCTTC

J: TRBJ1-5
size: many
D: TRBD1
V: TRBV2
CDR3: CASTKGANSNQPQHF
DNA: TGTGCCAGCACCAAGGGGGCAAATAGCAATCAGCCCCAGCATTTT

J: TRBJ2-1
size: .
D: TRBD2
V: TRBV12-3/TRBV12-4
CDR3: CATKRGGLDEQFF
DNA: TGTGCCACGAAGCGGGGGGGCCTCGATGAGCAGTTCTTC

J: TRBJ2-5
size: many
D: .
V: TRBV20-1
CDR3: CSAGPGQETQYF
DNA: TGCAGTGCTGGTCCGGGTCAGGAGACCCAGTACTTC

J: TRBJ1-2
size: many
D: TRBD1
V: TRBV12-3/TRBV12-4
CDR3: CASSLGTGVYGYTF
DNA: TGTGCCAGCAGTTTGGGGACAGGGGTCTATGGCTACACCTTC

J: TRBJ2-3
size: .
D: .
V: TRBV5-8
CDR3: CASSLGLIPISTDTQYF
DNA: TGTGCCAGCAGCTTGGGGCTGATCCCCATTAGCACAGATACGCAGTATTTT

J: TRBJ2-1
size: .
D: TRBD1
V: TRBV10-3
CDR3: CAIRAGQGAQNEQFF
DNA: TGTGCCATCAGGGCGGGACAGGGGGCGCAAAATGAGCAGTTCTTC

J: TRBJ1-6
size: .
D: .
V: TRBV13
CDR3: CASSHRDGASPLHF
DNA: TGTGCCAGCAGCCACAGGGATGGAGCTTCACCCCTCCACTTT

J: TRBJ1-6
size: .
D: .
V: TRBV7-9
CDR3: CASSLARGSAYNSPLHF
DNA: TGTGCCAGCAGCTTAGCCAGGGGCAGCGCCTATAATTCACCCCTCCACTTT

J: TRBJ1-1
size: many
D: .
V: TRBV5-1
CDR3: CASSLQGTNTEAFF
DNA: TGCGCCAGCAGCTTGCAGGGTACGAACACTGAAGCTTTCTTT

J: TRBJ1-1
size: .
D: TRBD1
V: TRBV29-1
CDR3: CSVRGQVEAFF
DNA: TGCAGCGTTCGTGGACAGGTTGAAGCTTTCTTT